The 2 T cell receptor beta chains below come from one sample, sequenced in a study of cytomegalovirus exposure and HLA in healthy donors. Primers: 60 Vbeta forward and 13 Jbeta reverse. Sequencing was performed with immunoSEQ multiplex PCR; in TCRdb, only in-frame clones are kept and a portion is missing. The sample has some 98,000 clones, approximately 70% seen once. Sequencing was performed on PBMCs. The receptors shown here come from a man aged 45-65 years in good health and CMV-seronegative.

The gene calls are TRBV2 and TRBJ1-2, with 7 bases that match TRBD1. CDR1 and CDR2 from the germline V gene are SNHLY and FYNNEI. This CDR3 contains 14 residues. After removal of 2 bases from V and 2 bases from J, the junction contained 2 bases not matched to a gene. CDR3 in amino acids: CASSESGGNYGYTF. The CDR3 bases are TGTGCCAGCAGTGAATCAGGGGGGAACTATGGCTACACCTTC. Together with reference TRBV2 and TRBJ1-2, the CDR3 gives the full variable domain: EPEVTQTPSHQVTQMGQEVILRCVPISNHLYFYWYRQILGQKVEFLVSFYNNEISEKSEIFDDQFSVERPDGSNFTLKIRSTKLEDSAMYFCASSESGGNYGYTFGSGTRLTVV.

The V call is TRBV7-6, the J call TRBJ2-5; D call uncertain. This CDR3 comprises 13 residues. Germline V gives CDR1 SGHVS, CDR2 FNYEAQ. The V end lost 2 bases, the J end lost 2 bases, and 6 bases lay between the germline ends. The CDR3 is CASSLNRQETQYF. The CDR3 coding sequence is TGTGCCAGCAGCTTAAATCGGCAAGAGACCCAGTACTTC.